This T cell receptor beta chain was sequenced in a study of blood T cell repertoires in COVID-19. On the study more broadly: Both acute and convalescent COVID-19 samples were obtained from the United States, Italy and Spain. Sources were T cells, B-cell-depleted T cells, or PBMCs; the material itself was cDNA or gDNA.

Original methodology: From reference gene primer amplification, estimates of nucleated cell counts were derived. Repertoires were generated with immunoSEQ multiplex PCR, while TCRdb's copy carries only in-frame clones and drops some. V and J calls plus clone size are reproduced from that table; the DNA served to infer D and trimming. The table lists some 150,000 clones, less than 95% of them singletons. Losses at the gene ends were 4 bases for V and 1 base for J; bases not matched to a gene: 11. This CDR3 is 18 amino acids long. Per the germline V gene, CDR1 is SGDLS and CDR2 is YYNGEE. The receptor was derived from a man aged 45 to 65 with acute or convalescent COVID-19. Sequencing input: peripheral blood. This chain connects TRBV9 to TRBJ1-3, with 10 bases aligning to TRBD1. The chain's CDR3 is CASSSLPGQGSSGNTIYF. The DNA for the CDR3 is TGTGCCAGCAGCTCTCTTCCGGGACAGGGGTCGTCTGGAAACACCATATATTTT.